These 18 T cell receptor beta chains were sequenced from one sample in a study of technical replicates of blood from a few donors. Sequencing was performed with immunoSEQ multiplex PCR; in TCRdb, only in-frame clones are kept and a portion is missing. The sample yields just over 95,000 clones, about 94% seen once. The sequencing sample was made of T cells isolated from PBMCs. These receptors all stem from a human donor in good health.

The V gene is TRBV28, the J gene TRBJ2-1; 13 bases map to TRBD2. This CDR3 has 14 residues. The ends lost 8 bases at V and 8 bases at J; junction bases unmatched: 6. Germline V gene sequence: CDR1 MDHEN, CDR2 SYDVKM. CDR3 amino acids: CASRTSGSRHEQFF. DNA of the CDR3: TGTGCCAGCCGGACTAGCGGGAGTAGGCATGAGCAGTTCTTC.

Here the CDR3 reads CASSQDSASGFYEQYF. CDR3 DNA sequence: TGCGCCAGCAGCCAAGATTCGGCTAGCGGGTTCTACGAGCAGTACTTC. This chain connects TRBV4-1 to TRBJ2-7; 8 bases are shared with TRBD2. Germline loops: CDR1 MGHRA, CDR2 YSYEKL. The V segment lost 0 bases and the J segment 3 bases; nucleotides outside the gene matches: 7. This CDR3 is 16 amino acids long.

The chain couples TRBV5-8 to TRBJ1-4; D is perhaps TRBD1 (6 bases). The CDR3 loop spans 18 amino acids. Germline lookup yields CDR1 SGHTS and CDR2 YDEGEE. The germline V and J ends were trimmed by 4 bases and 0 bases, with 19 bases remaining between them. The CDR3 region is CASSLHRTEPSTNEKLFF. CDR3 DNA: TGTGCCAGCAGCCTTCACCGGACAGAACCCTCAACTAATGAAAAACTGTTTTTT. Variable domain in full (rest from reference TRBV5-8 and TRBJ1-4): EAGVTQSPTHLIKTRGQQATLRCSPISGHTSVYWYQQALGLGLQFLLWYDEGEERNRGNFPPRFSGRQFPNYSSELNVNALELEDSALYLCASSLHRTEPSTNEKLFFGSGTQLSVL.

The gene calls are TRBV27 and TRBJ2-7, with D unclear. CDR1 is MNHEY and CDR2 is SMNVEV in the germline V gene (reference sequence). This CDR3 has 13 residues. With 4 bases removed from V and 2 bases from J, the gap between germline ends came to 9 bases. The CDR3 nucleotides read TGTGCCAGCAGTTACACAGTAGCCTACGAGCAGTACTTC. This codes for CASSYTVAYEQYF.

The CDR3 is CATARVLSPNEQFF. CDR3 nucleotides: TGTGCCACCGCCCGGGTCCTAAGTCCAAATGAGCAGTTCTTC. The chain employs TRBV15 and TRBJ2-1, with D unresolved. Germline V CDR1 and CDR2: LNHNV, YYDKDF (reference sequence). The CDR3 extends over 14 amino acids. V lost 8 bases to trimming and J lost 7 bases, with 18 bases between them.

J is TRBJ1-1 and V is TRBV7-9; D is unresolved. The germline V gene encodes CDR1 SEHNR and CDR2 FQNEAQ (reference sequence). The CDR3 extends over 13 amino acids. Trimming removed 2 bases at V and 3 bases at J, with 7 bases between. The CDR3 spells CASSLWRDTEAFF. The CDR3 DNA is TGTGCCAGCAGCTTATGGCGGGACACTGAAGCTTTCTTT.

The chain uses TRBV5-1 and TRBJ2-1; 8 bases line up with TRBD2. V trimming: 4 bases; J trimming: 2 bases; junction bases outside the gene matches: 2. This CDR3 has 14 residues. Germline V gene data show CDR1 as SGHRS and CDR2 as YFSETQ. The CDR3 nucleotides are TGCGCCAGCAGCCTTAGCGGGACCTACAATGAGCAGTTCTTC. Residues: CASSLSGTYNEQFF.

The J gene is TRBJ2-1, the V gene TRBV21-1; the DNA was not used to check the table's D call, TRBD2. TRBV21-1 is an annotated pseudogene. This CDR3 spans 15 amino acids. CDR3 protein: CASTRLESHYNEQFF. CDR3 in DNA: TGTGCCAGCACTCGACTAGAATCGCACTACAATGAGCAGTTCTTC.

The rearrangement uses TRBV7-2 and TRBJ2-1; D unresolved. The germline CDR1 and CDR2 sequences are SGHTA and FQGNSA. The CDR3 totals 13 residues. V lost 2 bases, J lost 10 bases, and 12 bases lay in between. The DNA of the CDR3 is TGTGCCAGCAGCTTAAATTTCCCCGGGGAGCAGTTCTTC. It translates to CASSLNFPGEQFF.

The chain combines TRBV7-3 with TRBJ2-2; 10 nucleotides match TRBD2. After removal of 5 bases from V and 3 bases from J, the junction contained 6 bases not matched to a gene. The CDR3 loop spans 16 amino acids. Germline values: CDR1 SGHTA, CDR2 FQGTGA. CDR3 sequence (DNA): TGTGCCAGCAGCACGCTAGCGGGAGAGGACACCGGGGAGCTGTTTTTT. Translating it yields CASSTLAGEDTGELFF.

This chain connects TRBV2 to TRBJ2-1, with 8 bases identical to TRBD2. This CDR3 is built from 14 residues. Germline CDR1 is SNHLY and CDR2 is FYNNEI. With 4 bases clipped from V and 6 bases from J, the junction kept 5 bases outside the gene matches. The DNA of the CDR3 is TGTGCCAGCAGTGTGTCGGGAGGGGCCAATGAGCAGTTCTTC. This encodes CASSVSGGANEQFF.

CDR3 sequence (DNA): TGTGCCAGCTCTCAGAAAAGCTACGAGCAGTACTTC. It encodes CASSQKSYEQYF. V usage is TRBV18 and J usage is TRBJ2-7; D is uncertain. This CDR3 contains 12 residues. Per the germline V gene, CDR1 is KGHSH and CDR2 is LQKENI. Trimming cost V 6 bases and J 3 bases, with 9 bases left between them.

The rearrangement uses TRBV28 and TRBJ1-2, with 11 bases matching TRBD1. V lost 7 bases to trimming and J lost 4 bases; unmatched junction nucleotides: 8. Germline loops: CDR1 MDHEN, CDR2 SYDVKM. The CDR3 is 15 amino acids. The CDR3 sequence: CASTPSGTGGYGYTF. In nucleotides, the CDR3 is TGTGCCAGCACCCCGTCCGGGACAGGGGGCTATGGCTACACCTTC.

CDR3 region: CASSASGTGRDTQYF. In DNA form, the CDR3 reads TGTGCCAGCAGTGCGAGTGGGACAGGGAGGGATACGCAGTATTTT. The V and J genes are TRBV6-1 and TRBJ2-3, with 9 bases aligning to TRBD1. With 4 bases clipped from V and 6 bases from J, the junction kept 8 bases outside the gene matches. Looked up from germline, CDR1 is MNHNS and CDR2 is SASEGT. CDR3 length: 15 amino acids.

The chain links TRBV29-1 to TRBJ2-5, with no clear D. Germline CDR1 and CDR2: SQVTM and ANQGSEA. The V end was cut by 4 bases, the J end by 5 bases, with 17 bases between. The length of the CDR3 is 14 residues. The CDR3 nucleotides are TGCAGCGTTGCTCCCGGCGGCGATACGGAGACCCAGTACTTC. It yields the protein CSVAPGGDTETQYF.

V gene TRBV6-4 combines with J gene TRBJ1-2, with 9 bases that match TRBD1. The junction had 8 bases not matched to a gene; V was cut back by 4 bases and J by 5 bases. Germline lookup yields CDR1 MRHNA and CDR2 SNTAGT. This CDR3 comprises 15 residues. The CDR3 DNA follows: TGTGCCAGCAGTGGCGACGACAGGGGGGCGTATGGCTACACCTTC. Protein sequence: CASSGDDRGAYGYTF.

This rearrangement joins TRBV4-3 to TRBJ2-5; perhaps TRBD1 as D (6 bases). Trimming left V 3 bases short and J 0 bases short, with 8 bases between. The CDR3 extends over 14 amino acids. CDR1 and CDR2 from the germline V gene are LGHNA and YSLEER. CDR3 amino acids: CASSQRTDQETQYF. The CDR3 DNA reads as TGCGCCAGCAGCCAGAGGACAGACCAAGAGACCCAGTACTTC.

The genes are TRBV28 and TRBJ1-3; tentative D call: TRBD1 (5 bases). Trimming took off 4 bases at V and 0 bases at J, with 10 bases between the two ends. Germline values: CDR1 MDHEN, CDR2 SYDVKM. The CDR3 has 15 residues. The CDR3 region has the DNA TGTGCCAGCAGTTATAGGGGCTTCTCTGGAAACACCATATATTTT. It codes for CASSYRGFSGNTIYF. The full variable domain, with the rest looked up from reference TRBV28 and TRBJ1-3, is DVKVTQSSRYLVKRTGEKVFLECVQDMDHENMFWYRQDPGLGLRLIYFSYDVKMKEKGDIPEGYSVSREKKERFSLILESASTNQTSMYLCASSYRGFSGNTIYFGEGSWLTVV.